The clone carrying this TCR beta chain was counted only a few times. Followed over time, Seattle patients had been enrolled while infection was active. The entry originates in a study of blood T cell repertoires in COVID-19. The data were produced by immunoSEQ multiplex PCR, yet TCRdb's version contains in-frame clones alone and is incomplete. The data contain over 150,000 clones, around 87% of them singletons. The sequence was obtained from a woman of 80 years or more with COVID-19, enrolled during active disease. The sequenced sample was peripheral blood.

Here the CDR3 reads CASTGTGGGYTF. CDR3 DNA sequence: TGTGCCAGCACCGGGACAGGGGGTGGCTACACCTTC. The chain has TRBV6-5 and TRBJ1-2; TRBD1 aligns across 11 bases. There are 12 residues in the CDR3. V lost 7 bases, J lost 7 bases, and 2 bases stayed unmatched. Germline V gene sequence: CDR1 MNHEY, CDR2 SVGAGI.